This is a list of T cell receptor beta chains from one sample in a study of graft-versus-host responses after intestinal transplantation. Only in-frame clones appear in the TCRdb table, and some are missing; sequencing was by immunoSEQ multiplex PCR. The sample includes around 110,000 clones, approximately 90% of them seen just once. No antigen has been identified for these receptors. Sequencing was performed on unstimulated CD4+ T cells sorted from spleen or lymph node cells, taken before intestinal transplant. These receptors originate from a human donor who received an intestinal transplant. The CDR3 runs from the conserved cysteine through the conserved F or W. D genes are given only for firm matches.

j_gene | d_gene | v_gene | len | CDR3aa
TRBJ2-3 | TRBD2 | TRBV25-1 | 15 | CASSDTGEGTDTQYF
TRBJ2-1 | . | TRBV5-1 | 15 | CASSLVSGRSNEQFF
TRBJ2-5 | TRBD2 | TRBV2 | 13 | CASTGLAGETQYF
TRBJ1-2 | TRBD1 | TRBV7-2 | 15 | CASSLAGTANYGYTF
TRBJ2-3 | . | TRBV29-1 | 12 | CSVDRGPDTQYF
TRBJ1-3 | . | TRBV6-6 | 15 | CASSYSGGLENTIYF
TRBJ1-3 | . | TRBV18 | 16 | CASSLGQGHSGNTIYF
TRBJ2-2 | . | TRBV27 | 16 | CASSPLLATKAGELFF
TRBJ2-5 | . | TRBV21-1 | 15 | CASSSPGLAGETQYF
TRBJ2-1 | . | TRBV11-2 | 15 | CASSPRTSPYNEQFF
TRBJ2-2 | . | TRBV14 | 13 | CASSHDLDGELFF
TRBJ2-7 | . | TRBV5-1 | 14 | CASSLDQELYEQYF
TRBJ2-1 | . | TRBV28 | 16 | CASSLWAGLSYNEQFF
TRBJ2-7 | . | TRBV21-1 | 18 | CASSAPSGSVSGSDEQYF
TRBJ1-1 | TRBD1 | TRBV10-3 | 15 | CAISEFQGANTEAFF
TRBJ2-7 | TRBD1 | TRBV28 | 14 | CASRGGQTSYEQYF
TRBJ2-1 | TRBD2 | TRBV29-1 | 14 | CSGSLAGGSYEQFF
TRBJ2-7 | . | TRBV6-1 | 15 | CASSDHDSSSYEQYF
TRBJ2-6 | TRBD1 | TRBV6-5 | 15 | CASSSDRVGANVLTF
TRBJ2-6 | TRBD1 | TRBV6-6 | 15 | CASRSTGAGANVLTF
TRBJ2-6 | . | TRBV5-6 | 15 | CASSLTGTGANVLTF
TRBJ1-1 | . | TRBV19 | 14 | CASSMAHTGSEAFF
TRBJ1-5 | TRBD1 | TRBV10-3 | 15 | CAISEGTGNNQPQHF
TRBJ2-3 | TRBD2 | TRBV27 | 16 | CASKRLAGPWGDTQYF
TRBJ2-1 | TRBD2 | TRBV6-6 | 16 | CASSSSNSGGNNEQFF
TRBJ2-5 | TRBD1 | TRBV5-4 | 15 | CASSSQQGLQETQYF
TRBJ1-4 | TRBD1 | TRBV10-3 | 19 | CAISEVPGQERSTNEKLFF
TRBJ2-3 | TRBD2 | TRBV18 | 21 | CASSPRRGFAVGLAGADTQYF
TRBJ2-3 | . | TRBV6-5 | 14 | CASEGRGNTDTQYF
TRBJ2-2 | . | TRBV7-2 | 15 | CASSLLLAPTGELFF
TRBJ1-1 | . | TRBV7-9 | 14 | CASSFLRANTEAFF
TRBJ2-7 | . | TRBV2 | 14 | CASRERELAYEQYF
TRBJ1-6 | . | TRBV7-9 | 13 | CASREAYNSPLHF
TRBJ1-1 | . | TRBV27 | 14 | CASRRDSTGTEAFF
TRBJ2-3 | TRBD2 | TRBV7-9 | 16 | CASSLGVAGDTDTQYF
TRBJ2-1 | TRBD2 | TRBV5-1 | 15 | CASSFLAGERWRQFF
TRBJ1-1 | TRBD1 | TRBV5-1 | 14 | CASSWGQGNTEAFF
TRBJ2-3 | . | TRBV10-1 | 16 | CASSERITGSIDTQYF
TRBJ1-2 | . | TRBV15 | 16 | CATSRDLAGALGGYTF